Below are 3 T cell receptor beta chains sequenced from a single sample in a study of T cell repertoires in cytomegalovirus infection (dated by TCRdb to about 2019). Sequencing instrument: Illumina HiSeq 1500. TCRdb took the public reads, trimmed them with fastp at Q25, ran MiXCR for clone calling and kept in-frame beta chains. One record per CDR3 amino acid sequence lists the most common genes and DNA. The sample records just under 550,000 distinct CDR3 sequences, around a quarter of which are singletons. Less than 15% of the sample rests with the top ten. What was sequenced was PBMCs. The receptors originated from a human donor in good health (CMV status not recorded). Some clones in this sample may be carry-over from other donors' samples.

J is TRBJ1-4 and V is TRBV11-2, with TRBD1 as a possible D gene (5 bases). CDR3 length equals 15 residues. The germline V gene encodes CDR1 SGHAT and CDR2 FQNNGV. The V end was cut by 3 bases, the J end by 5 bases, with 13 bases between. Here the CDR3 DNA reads TGTGCCAGCAGCTTCGGGACGGGGGGGAATGAAAAACTGTTTTTT. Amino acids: CASSFGTGGNEKLFF.

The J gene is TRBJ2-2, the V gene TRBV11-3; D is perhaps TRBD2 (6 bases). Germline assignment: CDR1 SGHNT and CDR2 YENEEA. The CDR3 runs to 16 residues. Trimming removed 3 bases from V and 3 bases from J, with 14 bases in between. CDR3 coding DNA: TGTGCCAGCAGCTTGATTTCGGGAGCGGACACCGGGGAGCTGTTTTTT. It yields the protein CASSLISGADTGELFF. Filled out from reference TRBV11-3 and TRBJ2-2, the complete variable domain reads EAGVVQSPRYKIIEKKQPVAFWCNPISGHNTLYWYLQNLGQGPELLIRYENEEAVDDSQLPKDRFSAERLKGVDSTLKIQPAELGDSAVYLCASSLISGADTGELFFGEGSRLTVL.

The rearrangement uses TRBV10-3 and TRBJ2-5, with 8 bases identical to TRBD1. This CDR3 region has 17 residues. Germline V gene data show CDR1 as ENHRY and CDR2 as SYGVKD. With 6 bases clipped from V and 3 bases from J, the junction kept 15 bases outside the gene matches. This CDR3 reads CAISARPGQGGKETQYF. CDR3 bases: TGTGCCATCAGCGCTCGGCCCGGACAGGGCGGTAAAGAGACCCAGTACTTC.